A single sample is the source of the 15 T cell receptor beta chains below, sequenced in a study of control samples from healthy donors and cancer patients. The repertoire was sequenced with immunoSEQ multiplex PCR; TCRdb's copy has only in-frame clones and lacks some. The repertoire holds about 150,000 clones, roughly 92% seen once, with 1.2% to 1.5% in the top ten. Sequencing input: blood. Every receptor here comes from a woman aged 18-29 years in good health.

The chain uses TRBV7-8 and TRBJ2-3; 13 nucleotides align to TRBD2. Losses at the gene ends were 3 bases for V and 4 bases for J; bases not matched to a gene: 4. The germline gives CDR1 SGHVS, CDR2 FQNEAQ. The CDR3 runs to 16 residues. This CDR3 reads CASSFWGLAGPDTQYF. Written as DNA, the CDR3 is TGTGCCAGCAGCTTCTGGGGACTAGCGGGGCCAGATACGCAGTATTTT.

The rearrangement uses TRBV7-9 and TRBJ1-4; D unclear. In germline, CDR1 is SEHNR, CDR2 FQNEAQ (reference sequence). Trimming pared 5 bases from V and 4 bases from J, leaving 14 bases between. This CDR3 comprises 15 residues. The CDR3 loop reads CASSGRRLLNEKLFF. The DNA for the CDR3 is TGTGCCAGCAGCGGGAGACGGCTGCTTAATGAAAAACTGTTTTTT.

The chain recombines TRBV3-1 (or the pseudogene TRBV3-2) with TRBJ2-1; 12 positions agree with TRBD1. Germline V gene lookup returns CDR1 LGHDT and CDR2 YNNKEL (reference sequence). The CDR3 covers 21 residues. V shed 3 bases, J shed 1 base, and the junction held 16 bases outside the gene matches. This CDR3 is CASSQTTSGQGAVGSYNEQFF. As DNA, the CDR3 is TGTGCCAGCAGCCAGACTACCTCGGGACAGGGGGCGGTGGGATCCTACAATGAGCAGTTCTTC.

In the case of this clone: Other DNA sequences from this sample encode an identical CDR3 as well. The V call is TRBV11-3, the J call TRBJ1-5; D might be TRBD1 (6 bases). This CDR3 region has 16 residues. Trimming shortened V by 4 bases and J by 7 bases, and 20 bases separated the two germline ends. Germline loops: CDR1 SGHNT, CDR2 YENEEA. The CDR3: CASSSRRGAWDQPQHF. CDR3 bases: TGTGCCAGCAGCTCCCGAAGGGGGGCATGGGACCAGCCCCAGCATTTT.

This rearrangement joins TRBV19 to TRBJ1-1, with D tentatively TRBD1 (5 bases). V shed 4 bases and J shed 2 bases, with 17 bases lying between them. Germline lookup yields CDR1 LNHDA and CDR2 SQIVND (reference sequence). The CDR3 is 16 amino acids. CDR3 DNA sequence: TGTGCCAGTAGTACTCCCCGAGGGGTGGACAACACTGAAGCTTTCTTT. Amino acid sequence: CASSTPRGVDNTEAFF.

The chain recombines TRBV7-9 with TRBJ2-3; no firm D call. Germline lookup yields CDR1 SEHNR and CDR2 FQNEAQ (reference sequence). The germline V and J ends were trimmed by 7 bases and 4 bases, with 15 bases remaining between them. This CDR3 is 14 amino acids long. In nucleotides, the CDR3 is TGTGCCAGCAATCCCCGGCCCAATGCAGATACGCAGTATTTT. Protein sequence: CASNPRPNADTQYF.

The CDR3 DNA follows: TGTGCCAGCAGCTGGCTCCTAGCGGGAGGTCCCTCCTACGAGCAGTACTTC. It specifies CASSWLLAGGPSYEQYF. V gene TRBV5-6 combines with J gene TRBJ2-7, with 11 bases fitting TRBD2. The CDR3 loop spans 17 amino acids. From germline, CDR1 is SGHDT and CDR2 YYEEEE. V shed 3 bases, J shed 0 bases, and the junction held 8 bases outside the gene matches.

This chain joins TRBV6-2 or TRBV6-3 and TRBJ1-5, with a possible D match to TRBD1 (5 bases). Germline values: CDR1 MNHEY, CDR2 SVGEGT. The CDR3 extends over 17 amino acids. V lost 6 bases and J 1 base, leaving 19 bases between the germline ends. The CDR3 region is CASSLRLSWDSNQPQHF. DNA of the CDR3: TGTGCCAGCAGCCTCCGGCTAAGTTGGGACAGCAATCAGCCCCAGCATTTT.

V gene TRBV6-2 or TRBV6-3 combines with J gene TRBJ2-2; D remains ambiguous. CDR3 length: 12 residues. V was cut by 5 bases and J by 7 bases, with 8 bases left in between. Per the germline V gene, CDR1 is MNHEY and CDR2 is SVGEGT. The CDR3 is CASSLTLGELFF. The CDR3 region has the DNA TGTGCCAGCAGTCTGACTCTCGGGGAGCTGTTTTTT.

The chain uses TRBV18 and TRBJ1-1; TRBD1 might be the D (5 bases). This CDR3 is 14 amino acids long. From germline, CDR1 is KGHSH and CDR2 LQKENI. V shed 2 bases and J shed 5 bases, with 12 bases lying between them. CDR3 residues: CASSPKGKGTEAFF. The CDR3 DNA is TGTGCCAGCTCACCAAAGGGGAAGGGAACTGAAGCTTTCTTT. The full variable domain, in which reference TRBV18 and TRBJ1-1 provide the parts outside the CDR3, is NAGVMQNPRHLVRRRGQEARLRCSPMKGHSHVYWYRQLPEEGLKFMVYLQKENIIDESGMPKERFSAEFPKEGPSILRIQQVVRGDSAAYFCASSPKGKGTEAFFGQGTRLTVV.

The chain is built from TRBV25-1 and TRBJ1-1; 10 bases fit TRBD1. The junction had 8 bases not matched to a gene; V was cut back by 2 bases and J by 5 bases. Per the germline V gene, CDR1 is MGHDK and CDR2 is SYGVNS. This CDR3 contains 16 residues. CDR3 loop: CASSEVTDRGETEAFF. DNA for the CDR3: TGTGCCAGCAGTGAAGTAACGGACAGGGGGGAGACTGAAGCTTTCTTT.

The J gene is TRBJ1-4, the V gene TRBV11-2, with D perhaps matching TRBD1 (5 bases). Germline loops: CDR1 SGHAT, CDR2 FQNNGV. This CDR3 is built from 15 residues. The V and J ends lost 7 bases and 5 bases respectively, with 17 bases between them. The CDR3 DNA sequence: TGTGCCAGCACCCTCGGGACCGTACTAAATGAAAAACTGTTTTTT. Translated, it gives CASTLGTVLNEKLFF.

The CDR3 here is CASSLGEGETQYF. CDR3 DNA sequence: TGTGCCAGCAGCCTCGGGGAAGGGGAGACCCAGTACTTC. The chain links TRBV7-9 to TRBJ2-5, with D possibly TRBD2 on 5 matching bases. This CDR3 region has 13 residues. The ends were cut back, 5 bases at V and 5 bases at J, with 12 bases in the middle. The V gene's germline CDR1 is SEHNR and CDR2 FQNEAQ (reference sequence).

The chain has TRBV5-1 and TRBJ1-1; the D is unclear. V was clipped by 1 base and J by 4 bases, with 20 bases between them. Germline CDR1 reads SGHRS; CDR2 reads YFSETQ. There are 17 residues in the CDR3. CDR3 amino acids: CASSLTSRYSSPTEAFF. The DNA for the CDR3 is TGCGCCAGCAGCTTGACGTCCCGGTATTCAAGTCCCACTGAAGCTTTCTTT. The whole variable domain, filled in from reference TRBV5-1 and TRBJ1-1, reads KAGVTQTPRYLIKTRGQQVTLSCSPISGHRSVSWYQQTPGQGLQFLFEYFSETQRNKGNFPGRFSGRQFSNSRSEMNVSTLELGDSALYLCASSLTSRYSSPTEAFFGQGTRLTVV.

The CDR3 DNA is TGTGCCAGCAGCCCCCAGGGTTCTGGGGCCAACGTCCTGACTTTC. This gives the protein CASSPQGSGANVLTF. The rearrangement joins TRBV4-2 to TRBJ2-6; D possibly corresponds to TRBD1 (5 bases). The CDR3 is made up of 15 amino acids. Trimming took 4 bases from V and 1 from J, leaving 8 bases between them. CDR1 is LGHNA and CDR2 is YNFKEQ in the germline V gene.